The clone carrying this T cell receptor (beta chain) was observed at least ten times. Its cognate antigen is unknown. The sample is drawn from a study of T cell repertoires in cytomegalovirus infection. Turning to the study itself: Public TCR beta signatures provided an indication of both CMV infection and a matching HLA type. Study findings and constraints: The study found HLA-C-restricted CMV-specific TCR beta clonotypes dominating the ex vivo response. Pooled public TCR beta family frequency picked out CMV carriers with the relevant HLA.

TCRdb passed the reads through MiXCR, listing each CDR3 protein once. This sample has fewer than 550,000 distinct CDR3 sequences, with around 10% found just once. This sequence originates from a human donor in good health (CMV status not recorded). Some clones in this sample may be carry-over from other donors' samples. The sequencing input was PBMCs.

The DNA for the CDR3 is TGTGCCAGCAGTGAACAGGGCTTCCAGGGTGAGACCCAGTACTTC. This encodes CASSEQGFQGETQYF. The chain links TRBV6-1 to TRBJ2-5; possible D gene TRBD1, 5 bases. V lost 2 bases and J lost 5, with 15 bases in between. CDR3 size: 15 residues. In germline, CDR1 is MNHNS, CDR2 SASEGT.